Listed here is a single T cell receptor beta chain. The data belong to a study of somatic mutations in cytotoxic T cells in rheumatoid arthritis. Trimming stripped 1 base from V and 5 bases from J, with 8 bases between. Germline-derived CDR1 and CDR2 are SEHNR and FQNEAQ (reference sequence). The CDR3 runs to 13 residues. Assay: immunoSEQ multiplex PCR; the TCRdb copy retains only in-frame clones and omits some. Of around 24,000 clones in the sample, over 80% are singletons; the top ten hold 5.2%. This receptor was taken from a man aged 50-59 years in good health. This chain joins TRBV7-9 and TRBJ1-1, with no clear D. Material: CD8+ T cells sorted from blood. CDR3 sequence reads: CASSLGLRTEAFF. CDR3 DNA: TGTGCCAGCAGCTTAGGCCTTCGGACTGAAGCTTTCTTT. The full variable domain, in which reference TRBV7-9 and TRBJ1-1 provide the parts outside the CDR3, is DTGVSQNPRHKITKRGQNVTFRCDPISEHNRLYWYRQTLGQGPEFLTYFQNEAQLEKSRLLSDRFSAERPKGSFSTLEIQRTEQGDSAMYLCASSLGLRTEAFFGQGTRLTVV.